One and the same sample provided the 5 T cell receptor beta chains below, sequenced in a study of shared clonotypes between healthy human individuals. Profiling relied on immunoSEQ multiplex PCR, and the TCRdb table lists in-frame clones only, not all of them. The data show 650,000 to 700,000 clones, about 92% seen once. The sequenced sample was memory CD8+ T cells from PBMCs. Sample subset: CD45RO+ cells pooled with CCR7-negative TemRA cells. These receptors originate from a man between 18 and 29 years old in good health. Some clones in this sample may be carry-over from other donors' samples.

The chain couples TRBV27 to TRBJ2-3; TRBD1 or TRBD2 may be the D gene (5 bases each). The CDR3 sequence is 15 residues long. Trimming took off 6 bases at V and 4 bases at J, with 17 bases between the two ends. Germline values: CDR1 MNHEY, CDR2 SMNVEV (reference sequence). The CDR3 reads CASRPGPARPDTQYF. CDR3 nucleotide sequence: TGTGCCAGCAGACCGGGACCGGCGCGCCCAGATACGCAGTATTTT.

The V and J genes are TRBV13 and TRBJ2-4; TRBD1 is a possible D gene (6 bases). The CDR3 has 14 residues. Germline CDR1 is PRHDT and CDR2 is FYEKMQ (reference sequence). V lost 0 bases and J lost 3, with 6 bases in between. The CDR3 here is CASSLGRGKNIQYF. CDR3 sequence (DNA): TGTGCCAGCAGCTTAGGCAGGGGCAAAAACATTCAGTACTTC.

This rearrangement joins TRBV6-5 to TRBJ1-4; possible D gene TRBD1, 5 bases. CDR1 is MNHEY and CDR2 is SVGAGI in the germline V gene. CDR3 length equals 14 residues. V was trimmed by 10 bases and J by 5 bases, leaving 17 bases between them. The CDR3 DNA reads TGTGCCACTACAATCTGGCAGGGAAATGAAAAACTGTTTTTT. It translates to CATTIWQGNEKLFF.

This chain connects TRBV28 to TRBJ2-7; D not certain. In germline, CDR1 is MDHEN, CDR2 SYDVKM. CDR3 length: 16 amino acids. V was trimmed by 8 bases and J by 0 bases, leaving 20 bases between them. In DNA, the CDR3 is TGTGCCAGCGGCACAAGGTTCGTCGTAAGCTCCTACGAGCAGTACTTC. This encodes CASGTRFVVSSYEQYF.

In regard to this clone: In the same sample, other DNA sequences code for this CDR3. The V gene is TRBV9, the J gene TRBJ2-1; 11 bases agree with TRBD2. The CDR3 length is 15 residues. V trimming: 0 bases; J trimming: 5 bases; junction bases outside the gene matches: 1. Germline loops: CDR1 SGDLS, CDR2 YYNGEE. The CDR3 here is CASSVVAGGHNEQFF. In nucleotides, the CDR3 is TGTGCCAGCAGCGTAGTAGCGGGAGGGCACAATGAGCAGTTCTTC.